The next 29 T cell receptor beta chains were all read from a single sample in a study of T cells after somatic rescue of genetic block. Clones were read by immunoSEQ multiplex PCR, and TCRdb kept only the in-frame ones, dropping some. The sample holds some 13,000 clones, about 65% seen once. The source material was peripheral blood mononuclear cells (PBMCs). The source is a boy younger than 18.

This clone was counted between two and nine times. The genes are TRBV10-3 and TRBJ1-2; D not resolved. In germline, CDR1 is ENHRY, CDR2 SYGVKD. This CDR3 comprises 15 residues. Between the trimmed V and J ends, which lost 3 bases and 1 base, there was a span of 12 bases. The CDR3 bases are TGTGCCATCAGTGAAACAGCCCTTATTAACTATGGCTACACCTTC. It yields the protein CAISETALINYGYTF.

The sample holds a few counts of this clone. The chain links TRBV21-1 to TRBJ1-1. TRBV21-1 is a pseudogene segment. The CDR3 covers 16 residues. DNA of the CDR3: TGTGCCAGCAGCCCAGAGGACCACTTAGATAGCACTGAAGCTTTCTTT. Protein product: CASSPEDHLDSTEAFF.

This clone has just a few counts. This chain joins TRBV5-1 and TRBJ2-1, with 8 positions matching TRBD2. Germline values: CDR1 SGHRS, CDR2 YFSETQ. The CDR3 contains 15 residues. The V segment lost 2 bases and the J segment 7 bases; nucleotides outside the gene matches: 8. For the CDR3, the DNA is TGCGCCAGCAGCTTTACTAGCGGAGGGGTGAATGAGCAGTTCTTC. It encodes CASSFTSGGVNEQFF.

The chain carries TRBV5-6 and TRBJ2-3, with 11 bases lining up with TRBD2. V gave up 3 bases and J gave up 2 bases; unmatched junction bases: 5. Germline lookup yields CDR1 SGHDT and CDR2 YYEEEE. This CDR3 contains 16 residues. Here the CDR3 DNA reads TGTGCCAGCAGCTCGATAGCGGGGGGGGTCACAGATACGCAGTATTTT. Translating it yields CASSSIAGGVTDTQYF.

The chain carries TRBV5-1 and TRBJ2-4, with 14 nucleotides matching TRBD2. This CDR3 has 18 residues. Per germline, CDR1 SGHRS and CDR2 YFSETQ. V gave up 4 bases and J gave up 0 bases; unmatched junction bases: 6. The CDR3 spells CASSPGLAGATAKNIQYF. CDR3 sequence (DNA): TGCGCCAGCAGCCCGGGACTAGCGGGGGCCACAGCCAAAAACATTCAGTACTTC.

V is TRBV7-9 and J is TRBJ2-3, with 7 nucleotides matching TRBD2. This CDR3 spans 15 amino acids. Trimming at V came to 2 bases and at J to 2 bases, leaving 4 bases not matched to a gene. Per the germline V gene, CDR1 is SEHNR and CDR2 is FQNEAQ (reference sequence). CDR3 sequence: CASSLRLADTDTQYF. The CDR3, as DNA: TGTGCCAGCAGCTTACGGCTAGCGGACACAGATACGCAGTATTTT.

This clone was seen just once. The rearrangement uses TRBV25-1 and TRBJ2-3; perhaps TRBD1 as D (5 bases). Trimming removed 3 bases from V and 4 bases from J, with 14 bases in between. The CDR3 sequence is 15 residues long. Germline V gene sequence: CDR1 MGHDK, CDR2 SYGVNS. CDR3 nucleotide sequence: TGTGCCAGCAGTGATATGGGTAGGGGATCAGATACGCAGTATTTT. Protein sequence: CASSDMGRGSDTQYF.

A few counts support this clone. The CDR3 loop is CASSWGLASYNEQFF. In DNA form, the CDR3 reads TGTGCCAGCAGCTGGGGACTAGCGTCCTACAATGAGCAGTTCTTC. The chain carries TRBV11-2 and TRBJ2-1, with TRBD2 identical over 10 bases. Trimming at V came to 4 bases and at J to 1 base, leaving 1 base not matched to a gene. CDR1 SGHAT and CDR2 FQNNGV come from the germline V gene. The CDR3 runs 15 residues.

J is TRBJ2-7 and V is TRBV6-6; TRBD2 aligns across 8 bases. CDR3 length equals 16 residues. CDR1 is MNHNY, CDR2 SVGAGI, per germline (reference sequence). J lost 2 bases, V lost 8 bases, and 14 bases had no gene match. The CDR3 loop is CASHRGGGTYTYEQYF. CDR3 nucleotides: TGTGCCAGCCATCGGGGGGGAGGTACCTACACCTACGAGCAGTACTTC.

This sequence joins TRBV10-3 and TRBJ2-7; 10 nucleotides agree with TRBD2. Germline CDR1 ENHRY, CDR2 SYGVKD. CDR3 length: 17 amino acids. The V segment lost 5 bases and the J segment 5 bases; nucleotides outside the gene matches: 15. The CDR3 nucleotides read TGTGCCATCAGTACTTCTTCTAGCGGGAGAAGTTCCCACGAGCAGTACTTC. It encodes CAISTSSSGRSSHEQYF.

Sample share makes this clone medium-sized (0.01 to 0.1%). The chain has TRBV9 and TRBJ2-6; D gene unclear. The CDR3 sequence is 15 residues long. V was cut by 6 bases and J by 5 bases, with 15 bases left in between. Germline V gene lookup returns CDR1 SGDLS and CDR2 YYNGEE. The CDR3 sequence: CASNFDGSRANVLTF. CDR3 coding DNA: TGTGCCAGCAACTTCGACGGGTCCAGGGCCAACGTCCTGACTTTC.

This clone is a singleton in its sample. The chain combines TRBV7-9 with TRBJ2-7; D is ambiguous. The CDR3 runs to 15 residues. The germline CDR1 and CDR2 sequences are SEHNR and FQNEAQ (reference sequence). V lost 5 bases and J 2 bases, leaving 16 bases between the germline ends. CDR3 region: CASSPYYSSTYEQYF. In DNA, the CDR3 is TGTGCCAGCAGCCCCTACTATTCCAGTACCTACGAGCAGTACTTC.

The chain is built from TRBV14 and TRBJ2-7, with D possibly matching TRBD1 (5 bases). Germline values: CDR1 SGHDN, CDR2 FVKESK. V shed 0 bases and J shed 6 bases, with 9 bases lying between them. CDR3 size: 13 residues. The CDR3 loop reads CASSQDMGREQYF. DNA of the CDR3: TGTGCCAGCAGCCAAGATATGGGGCGCGAGCAGTACTTC.

The chain combines TRBV11-3 with TRBJ2-7; D remains ambiguous. This CDR3 comprises 14 residues. The V end was cut by 0 bases, the J end by 7 bases, with 13 bases between. Germline V gives CDR1 SGHNT, CDR2 YENEEA. The CDR3 DNA sequence: TGTGCCAGCAGCTTAGAATTAATGCACGGGGAGCAGTACTTC. Residues: CASSLELMHGEQYF.

The chain has TRBV6-5 and TRBJ2-7; TRBD2 matches 11 bases. The germline V gene encodes CDR1 MNHEY and CDR2 SVGAGI. The V segment lost 4 bases and the J segment 5 bases; nucleotides outside the gene matches: 4. This CDR3 has 14 residues. CDR3 sequence (DNA): TGTGCCAGCAGTTTAGCGGGAGGGACGGACGAGCAGTACTTC. Its translation: CASSLAGGTDEQYF.

J is TRBJ2-5 and V is TRBV19; 12 nucleotides agree with TRBD1. The V and J ends lost 2 bases and 8 bases, in that order; junction bases with no gene match: 6. The CDR3 totals 15 residues. CDR1 is LNHDA and CDR2 is SQIVND in the germline V gene (reference sequence). The CDR3 sequence: CASSIRGQGAGTQYF. CDR3 in DNA: TGTGCCAGTAGTATAAGGGGACAGGGGGCAGGTACCCAGTACTTC.

The chain couples TRBV9 to TRBJ2-1; 7 bases fit TRBD1. V lost 4 bases, J lost 6 bases, and 13 bases stayed unmatched. Looked up from germline, CDR1 is SGDLS and CDR2 is YYNGEE. This CDR3 is built from 16 residues. Written as DNA, the CDR3 is TGTGCCAGCAGCCCTCCGACAGGGATGGAAACCAATGAGCAGTTCTTC. Translating it yields CASSPPTGMETNEQFF.

Written as DNA, the CDR3 is TGTGCCAGCAGCTCCGACAGGGACCGCCTGACTTTC. It specifies CASSSDRDRLTF. The V call is TRBV7-9, the J call TRBJ2-6; the match to TRBD1 covers 7 bases. Trimming removed 4 bases from V and 15 bases from J; junction bases left unmatched: 6. This CDR3 is built from 12 residues. The germline V gene has CDR1 SEHNR and CDR2 FQNEAQ (reference sequence).

V is TRBV6-1 and J is TRBJ2-7; TRBD1 might be the D (6 bases). Trimming cost V 0 bases and J 2 bases, with 14 bases left between them. Germline loops: CDR1 MNHNS, CDR2 SASEGT. The CDR3 has 16 amino acids. CDR3 sequence (DNA): TGTGCCAGCAGTGAAGCGCTTTTGGACAGCCCCTACGAGCAGTACTTC. Translated: CASSEALLDSPYEQYF.

The rearrangement joins TRBV5-6 to TRBJ2-5, with TRBD1 identical over 7 bases. The CDR3 runs 14 residues. V shed 4 bases, J shed 3 bases, and the junction held 6 bases outside the gene matches. CDR1 SGHDT and CDR2 YYEEEE come from the germline V gene. CDR3 bases: TGTGCCAGCAGCCGGACCGGGACAGAAGAGACCCAGTACTTC. Protein: CASSRTGTEETQYF.

The chain uses TRBV28 and TRBJ2-7; 9 bases match TRBD1. This CDR3 spans 13 amino acids. CDR1 and CDR2 from the germline V gene are MDHEN and SYDVKM. Trimming removed 4 bases from V and 7 bases from J; junction bases left unmatched: 5. The chain's CDR3 is CASSWDRVGEQYF. The CDR3 nucleotides are TGTGCCAGCAGTTGGGACAGGGTAGGGGAGCAGTACTTC.

This clone has a handful of counts. The genes are TRBV27 and TRBJ2-6, with D perhaps matching TRBD1 (6 bases). The V gene lost 7 bases and the J gene lost 0 bases, with 19 bases spanning the gap. CDR3 length: 18 residues. The V gene's germline CDR1 is MNHEY and CDR2 SMNVEV (reference sequence). The CDR3 DNA sequence: TGTGCCAGCACCCTCATCTTTACAGGGTTCTCTGGGGCCAACGTCCTGACTTTC. This codes for CASTLIFTGFSGANVLTF.

V gene TRBV10-3 combines with J gene TRBJ2-3, with D tentatively TRBD1 (6 bases). The V end was cut by 2 bases, the J end by 5 bases, with 14 bases between. Germline CDR1 ENHRY, CDR2 SYGVKD. The CDR3 extends over 15 amino acids. The CDR3 sequence is CAISEGQSGKDTQYF. Written as DNA, the CDR3 is TGTGCCATCAGTGAGGGACAGTCGGGTAAAGATACGCAGTATTTT.

This clone rates as medium-sized. The chain is built from TRBV10-3 and TRBJ2-7; a possible D gene is TRBD2 (6 bases). V lost 0 bases, J lost 4 bases, and 25 bases lay in between. This CDR3 has 19 residues. The germline V gene encodes CDR1 ENHRY and CDR2 SYGVKD. CDR3 in DNA: TGTGCCATCAGTGAGTCCGAAGCGGGTCCTTACCCCGATTTGTACGAGCAGTACTTC. Protein: CAISESEAGPYPDLYEQYF.

This clone was counted a few times. V usage is TRBV2 and J usage is TRBJ2-2, with TRBD2 identical over 10 bases. CDR1 and CDR2 from the germline V gene are SNHLY and FYNNEI. The trim removed 8 bases at V and 5 bases at J, leaving 8 bases unmatched. The CDR3 is 15 residues long. Here the CDR3 DNA reads TGTGCCAGCCTAGCGGGAGCCCCGCGGACCGGGGAGCTGTTTTTT. Its protein is CASLAGAPRTGELFF.

This clone was counted once. The genes are TRBV27 and TRBJ1-1; 10 nucleotides match TRBD1. The CDR3 extends over 15 amino acids. J was trimmed by 5 bases and V by 5 bases; bases with no gene match: 8. Germline-derived CDR1 and CDR2 are MNHEY and SMNVEV (reference sequence). As DNA, the CDR3 is TGTGCCAGCAGTACTCGACAGGGGGCGAGGACTGAAGCTTTCTTT. Protein product: CASSTRQGARTEAFF.

The genes are TRBV28 and TRBJ2-7; D ambiguous. Germline V CDR1 and CDR2: MDHEN, SYDVKM. Trimming cost V 2 bases and J 2 bases, with 13 bases left between them. The CDR3 extends over 15 amino acids. CDR3 loop: CASSLGQVETYEQYF. DNA for the CDR3: TGTGCCAGCAGTTTAGGGCAGGTGGAAACCTACGAGCAGTACTTC.

V and J are TRBV5-4 and TRBJ1-4; D is undetermined. With 1 base removed from V and 6 bases from J, the gap between germline ends came to 13 bases. This CDR3 is built from 15 residues. In germline, CDR1 is SGHNT, CDR2 YYREEE (reference sequence). CDR3: CASSLTGHGDEKLFF. DNA of the CDR3: TGTGCCAGCAGCTTGACCGGTCACGGGGATGAAAAACTGTTTTTT. Using reference TRBV5-4 and TRBJ1-4 for the parts outside the CDR3, the full variable domain is ETGVTQSPTHLIKTRGQQVTLRCSSQSGHNTVSWYQQALGQGPQFIFQYYREEENGRGNFPPRFSGLQFPNYSSELNVNALELDDSALYLCASSLTGHGDEKLFFGSGTQLSVL.

CDR3 residues: CASSMWRDSNTGELFF. CDR3 nucleotides: TGTGCCAGCAGCATGTGGAGGGATTCGAACACCGGGGAGCTGTTTTTT. The chain employs TRBV7-9 and TRBJ2-2; a weak D match, TRBD2 (6 bases). Germline loops: CDR1 SEHNR, CDR2 FQNEAQ (reference sequence). V gave up 5 bases and J gave up 0 bases, with 13 bases separating them. This CDR3 spans 16 amino acids.